This TCR beta chain was sequenced in a study of CD8+ T cells in alopecia areata. General study findings and limits: Higher clonality than in normal scalp was seen in lesional scalp, especially alopecia totalis/universalis.

The CDR3 length is 16 residues. With V trimmed by 5 bases and J by 9 bases, 10 bases remained unmatched. The germline CDR1 and CDR2 sequences are MGHRA and YSYEKL. In the case of this clone: Its antigen remains unidentified.

As the sequencing template, cDNA was produced by extracting RNA and reverse transcribing it. Method: immunoSEQ multiplex PCR; TCRdb's copy keeps in-frame clones and lacks some. The table has tens of thousands of clones, 44% seen once; the top ten hold approximately 50%. V is TRBV4-1 and J is TRBJ2-1; 13 bases are a match to TRBD2. The receptor's source is a human donor with alopecia areata. The specimen was NKG2D-low CD8+ T cells sorted from blood. The CDR3 DNA reads as TGCGCCAGCAGCACATGGACTAGCGGGAGATCGGTTGAGCAGTTCTTC. Translation gives CASSTWTSGRSVEQFF.